This TCR beta chain was sequenced for a study of cytomegalovirus exposure and HLA in healthy donors. PCR was performed using 60 Vbeta and 13 Jbeta primers. Sequenced by immunoSEQ multiplex PCR; TCRdb stores in-frame clones only, minus some. The data show fewer than 150,000 clones, with 74% seen just once and around a tenth held by the top ten. CDR1 and CDR2 (germline): SEHNR, FQNEAQ (reference sequence). V was shortened by 6 bases and J by 2 bases, with 7 bases between the two germline ends. The CDR3 contains 12 residues. Specimen: PBMCs. The receptor was isolated from a woman in her forties or fifties in good health and CMV-seropositive. The chain has TRBV7-9 and TRBJ2-5, with unresolved D. The CDR3 DNA reads TGTGCCAGCAGACAAACACAAGAGACCCAGTACTTC. Protein product: CASRQTQETQYF.